This TCR beta chain was captured in a study of T cell changes during pregnancy in multiple sclerosis. Using immunoSEQ multiplex PCR, the repertoire was profiled, and TCRdb retains in-frame clones only, with some absent. Among 20,000 to 25,000 clones listed, just under 85% were seen once. This material consisted of CD8+ T cells from peripheral blood mononuclear cells, taken in the first trimester of pregnancy. The clonotype was recovered from a female donor in good health, enrolled as a control in a pregnancy study.

The CDR3 protein is CASSYGTADFGQFF. CDR3 coding DNA: TGTGCCAGCAGCTACGGGACAGCCGATTTTGGGCAGTTCTTC. V and J are TRBV7-9 and TRBJ2-1, with 7 nucleotides matching TRBD1. CDR3 length: 14 residues. V gave up 4 bases and J gave up 12 bases; unmatched junction bases: 12. Looked up from germline, CDR1 is SEHNR and CDR2 is FQNEAQ (reference sequence).